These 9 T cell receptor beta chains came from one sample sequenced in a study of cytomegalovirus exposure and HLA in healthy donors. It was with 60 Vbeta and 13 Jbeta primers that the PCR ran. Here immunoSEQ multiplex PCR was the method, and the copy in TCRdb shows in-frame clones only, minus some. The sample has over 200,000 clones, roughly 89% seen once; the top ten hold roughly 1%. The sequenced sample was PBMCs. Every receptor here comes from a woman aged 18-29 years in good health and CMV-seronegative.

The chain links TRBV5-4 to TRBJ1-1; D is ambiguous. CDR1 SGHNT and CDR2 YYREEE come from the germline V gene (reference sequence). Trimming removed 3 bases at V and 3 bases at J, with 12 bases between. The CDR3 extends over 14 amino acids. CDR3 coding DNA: TGTGCCAGCAGCTGGGCGCGATCGGACACTGAAGCTTTCTTT. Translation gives CASSWARSDTEAFF.

The CDR3: CASSQGQGASYEQYF. Here the CDR3 DNA reads TGTGCCAGCAGTCAAGGACAGGGGGCTTCCTACGAGCAGTACTTC. J is TRBJ2-7 and V is TRBV27, with 11 bases fitting TRBD1. CDR3 length: 15 amino acids. Per the germline V gene, CDR1 is MNHEY and CDR2 is SMNVEV (reference sequence). J lost 1 base, V lost 5 bases, and 4 bases had no gene match.

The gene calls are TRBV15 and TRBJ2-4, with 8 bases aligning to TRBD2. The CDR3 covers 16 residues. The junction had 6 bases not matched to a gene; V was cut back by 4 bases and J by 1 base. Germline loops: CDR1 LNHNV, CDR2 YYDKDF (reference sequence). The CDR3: CATSTAGGWAKNIQYF. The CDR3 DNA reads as TGTGCCACCAGCACGGCGGGGGGATGGGCCAAAAACATTCAGTACTTC.

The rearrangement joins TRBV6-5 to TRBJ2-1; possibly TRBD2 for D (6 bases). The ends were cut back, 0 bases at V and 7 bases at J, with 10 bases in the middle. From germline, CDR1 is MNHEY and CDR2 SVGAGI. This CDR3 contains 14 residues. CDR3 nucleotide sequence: TGTGCCAGCAGTTACTCTAACCGGGGGAATGAGCAGTTCTTC. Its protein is CASSYSNRGNEQFF.

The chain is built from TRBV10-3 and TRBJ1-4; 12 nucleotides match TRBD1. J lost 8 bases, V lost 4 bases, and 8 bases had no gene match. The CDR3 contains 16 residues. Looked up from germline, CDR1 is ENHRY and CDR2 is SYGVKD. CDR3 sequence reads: CAISGGTGGEREKLFF. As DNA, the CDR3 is TGTGCCATCAGTGGTGGGACAGGGGGCGAGAGAGAAAAACTGTTTTTT.

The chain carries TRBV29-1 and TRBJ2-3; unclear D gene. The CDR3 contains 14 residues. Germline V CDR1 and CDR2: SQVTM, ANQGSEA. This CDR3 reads CSGRRDPSTDTQYF. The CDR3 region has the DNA TGCAGTGGTCGGAGAGACCCTAGCACAGATACGCAGTATTTT.

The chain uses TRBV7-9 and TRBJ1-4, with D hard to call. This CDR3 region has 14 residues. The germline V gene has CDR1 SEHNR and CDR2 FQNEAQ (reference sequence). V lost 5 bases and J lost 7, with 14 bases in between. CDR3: CASSRDLGGEKLFF. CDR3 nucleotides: TGTGCCAGCAGCCGTGACCTCGGAGGTGAAAAACTGTTTTTT.

The CDR3 region is CASGLAVTGELFF. CDR3 DNA sequence: TGTGCCAGTGGACTAGCGGTTACCGGGGAGCTGTTTTTT. The chain uses TRBV19 and TRBJ2-2; 10 positions agree with TRBD2. The CDR3 totals 13 residues. Germline trimming cut 8 bases from V and 5 bases from J; bases unmatched to any gene: 2. Germline CDR1 and CDR2: LNHDA and SQIVND (reference sequence).

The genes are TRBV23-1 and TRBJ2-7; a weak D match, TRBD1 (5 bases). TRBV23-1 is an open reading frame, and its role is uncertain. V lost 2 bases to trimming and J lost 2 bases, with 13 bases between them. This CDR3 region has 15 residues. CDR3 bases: TGCGCCAGCAGTCAAGGTAGGTCAGGGCCCTACGAGCAGTACTTC. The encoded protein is CASSQGRSGPYEQYF.